This TCR beta chain comes out of a study of cytomegalovirus exposure and HLA in healthy donors (dated by TCRdb to about 2017). At the level of the whole study: According to a later analysis, the 120 or so validation repertoires were produced on the same platform as the 666 repertoires of the first cohort. The aim of the study was to test whether cataloging public T cell receptors could identify signatures of past pathogen exposure. A separate validation cohort of about 110 different subjects was used in addition to the 666-subject first cohort. To predict cytomegalovirus infection status, the study brought together high-throughput TCR immunosequencing, statistical association of individual TCRs with disease status, and machine learning.

Clipping removes 4 bases from V and 4 bases from J, with 6 as the unmatched junction base count. The cysteine opens and the phenylalanine closes a CDR3 of 15 amino acids. The entry retains the CDR3 DNA only, 45 bases that are in frame from base 1. CDR1 and CDR2 (SGHAT, FQNNGV) derive from the germline V gene. The donors were included in the validation cohort of over a hundred subjects, a group kept apart from the roughly 670-subject first cohort. The paper as a whole reports these results and caveats: In a later analysis, TCRs clustered in the first cohort were found to also tend to co-occur in the approximately 120 validation repertoires, with roughly 93% of cluster scores above 0. In the study, about 150 TCR beta chains were listed as associated with cytomegalovirus. Most TCR sequences were seen in very few donors, while some public TCRs were found in many individuals. A few of the identified cytomegalovirus-associated TCR beta chains were confirmed in vitro to be specific for cytomegalovirus antigens. The validation cohort had no HLA typing available for a later analysis, so co-occurrence within that cohort was assessed over all 130 or so repertoires. The classifier was reported to diagnose cytomegalovirus status with high specificity and sensitivity in both the original cohort and the validation cohort. According to the authors, the approach could potentially be generalized to other disease states and immunological phenotypes.

Regarding this clone: There is no known antigen for this receptor. No much larger clone is present one base from it, and per-base qualities are unavailable.

The library was produced with the immunoSEQ multiplex PCR assay. On the authors' methods: A statistical classification framework was built for diagnosing cytomegalovirus status from the catalog of TCR beta chain sequences. Here the immuneACCESS table is served through TCRdb, limited to in-frame sequences with V and J called. Missing clones are a known gap in these copies; in checked studies unresolved V genes cover under half, and the rest lacks a known reason. The D gene and trimming were derived from the DNA, and the V and J assignments and clone size from that table. This sample has about 120,000 clones in its table, and 70% to 90% of those were observed once. Together, the top ten hold over 6% of the sample.

The rearrangement joined TRBV11-2 to TRBJ2-1; 8 central bases correspond to TRBD2. Sequences were obtained from PBMCs. The TCR comes from a woman aged 18-29 years in good health and CMV-seropositive. At the DNA level, the sequence is TGTGCCAGCAGCTCAACGGGAGGGCGGTACAATGAGCAGTTCTTC. This gives the protein CASSSTGGRYNEQFF.